The 20 T cell receptor beta chains below were found in one sample sequenced in a study of beta chain features in type 1 diabetes. These receptors have no identified antigens. Whole-study results and caveats: A moderate, significant TCRB CDR3 shortening appeared in type 1 diabetes across four CD4+ subsets.

The isolated RNA, all of it, was reverse transcribed, so expressed TCRB transcripts were what got sequenced. TCRdb's copy holds only in-frame clones and misses some; the assay was immunoSEQ multiplex PCR. The profile covers around 360,000 clones, with roughly 12% appearing a single time and 0.0085% to 0.012% taken by the ten largest. Specimen: naive CD4+ T cells from blood. Receptors originate from a woman aged 18-29 years with type 1 diabetes.

This clone showed up just a few times. The chain joins TRBV28 to TRBJ1-5; D gene uncertain. Trimming left V 5 bases short and J 5 bases short, with 7 bases between. In germline, CDR1 is MDHEN, CDR2 SYDVKM. The CDR3 loop spans 12 amino acids. CDR3 in amino acids: CASSLGYQPQHF. CDR3 coding DNA: TGTGCCAGCAGTCTGGGCTATCAGCCCCAGCATTTT.

There are a few counts of this clone. The J gene is TRBJ2-1, the V gene TRBV9; the D gene is possibly TRBD2 (5 bases). The length of the CDR3 is 16 residues. The germline V and J ends were trimmed by 2 bases and 1 base, with 13 bases remaining between them. Germline V CDR1 and CDR2: SGDLS, YYNGEE. CDR3 region: CASSVAGRGSYNEQFF. CDR3 sequence (DNA): TGTGCCAGCAGCGTTGCGGGCCGAGGATCCTACAATGAGCAGTTCTTC. Drawing the rest from reference TRBV9 and TRBJ2-1, the complete variable domain is DSGVTQTPKHLITATGQRVTLRCSPRSGDLSVYWYQQSLDQGLQFLIQYYNGEERAKGNILERFSAQQFPDLHSELNLSSLELGDSALYFCASSVAGRGSYNEQFFGPGTRLTVL.

This clone was counted only a few times. The J gene is TRBJ2-5, the V gene TRBV5-8; D is uncertain. Germline V lookup: CDR1 SGHTS, CDR2 YDEGEE. V was shortened by 2 bases and J by 1 base, with 6 bases between the two germline ends. CDR3 length: 13 amino acids. CDR3 in DNA: TGTGCCAGCAGCTTCAGGTTCCAAGAGACCCAGTACTTC. This gives the protein CASSFRFQETQYF.

The chain carries TRBV30 and TRBJ1-5, with D possibly being TRBD1 (6 bases). CDR1 GTSNPN and CDR2 SVGIG come from the germline V gene (reference sequence). This CDR3 comprises 14 residues. V dropped 5 bases and J dropped 8 bases, with 19 bases sitting between them. The CDR3 DNA reads TGTGCCTGGTGGGGGAAACAGGGTGATGAGCCCCAGCATTTT. It translates to CAWWGKQGDEPQHF.

This clone was observed a few times. V gene TRBV18 combines with J gene TRBJ1-2; a possible D gene is TRBD1 (5 bases). Germline V CDR1 and CDR2: KGHSH, LQKENI. V lost 3 bases and J lost 4, with 18 bases in between. The CDR3 runs 16 residues. The CDR3 region is CASSPREGSSPYGYTF. The CDR3 DNA sequence: TGTGCCAGCTCACCCAGGGAAGGCTCCAGTCCCTATGGCTACACCTTC.

The chain carries TRBV9 and TRBJ2-2, with 8 bases identical to TRBD2. This CDR3 comprises 17 residues. The V gene end was trimmed by 0 bases and the J gene end by 6 bases; junction bases not matched to a gene: 10. Germline V gives CDR1 SGDLS, CDR2 YYNGEE. The CDR3 DNA reads TGTGCCAGCAGCGTAGGGACGAGCAGCGGGAGCTCCGGGGAGCTGTTTTTT. Amino acids: CASSVGTSSGSSGELFF. The entire variable domain, with the rest obtained from reference TRBV9 and TRBJ2-2, is as follows: DSGVTQTPKHLITATGQRVTLRCSPRSGDLSVYWYQQSLDQGLQFLIQYYNGEERAKGNILERFSAQQFPDLHSELNLSSLELGDSALYFCASSVGTSSGSSGELFFGEGSRLTVL.

V and J are TRBV4-1 and TRBJ2-2, with D maybe TRBD2 (5 bases). Trimming shortened V by 7 bases and J by 7 bases, and 16 bases separated the two germline ends. CDR1 is MGHRA, CDR2 YSYEKL, per germline. CDR3 length equals 14 residues. The CDR3 spells CASTSHKTIGELFF. The CDR3 DNA reads as TGCGCCAGCACTAGTCACAAGACTATCGGGGAGCTGTTTTTT.

This clone was counted only a few times. V gene TRBV28 combines with J gene TRBJ2-1; TRBD1 is a possible D gene (7 bases). The germline V gene has CDR1 MDHEN and CDR2 SYDVKM. The V gene lost 3 bases and the J gene lost 8 bases, with 17 bases spanning the gap. The CDR3 sequence is 15 residues long. The CDR3 sequence is CASSLAAGGSDEQFF. CDR3 coding DNA: TGTGCCAGCAGTTTGGCCGCAGGGGGGAGCGATGAGCAGTTCTTC.

Only a few counts were recorded for this clone. The chain has TRBV7-9 and TRBJ2-3, with 7 bases matching TRBD2. Germline trimming cut 5 bases from V and 5 bases from J; bases unmatched to any gene: 10. Per the germline V gene, CDR1 is SEHNR and CDR2 is FQNEAQ (reference sequence). The CDR3 length is 15 residues. CDR3 protein: CASSQKREGGDTQYF. The CDR3 coding sequence is TGTGCCAGCAGCCAAAAGCGGGAAGGTGGAGATACGCAGTATTTT.

J is TRBJ2-2 and V is TRBV4-1; 10 positions agree with TRBD1. CDR1 is MGHRA, CDR2 YSYEKL, per germline. This CDR3 is 16 amino acids long. Trimming removed 3 bases from V and 4 bases from J; junction bases left unmatched: 5. Written as DNA, the CDR3 is TGCGCCAGCAGCCATCCTCGGACAGGGGGCACCGGGGAGCTGTTTTTT. This codes for CASSHPRTGGTGELFF.

This chain links TRBV4-3 with TRBJ1-5; D is possibly TRBD1 (5 bases). Trimming removed 4 bases at V and 2 bases at J, with 6 bases between. In germline, CDR1 is LGHNA, CDR2 YSLEER. The CDR3 is made up of 13 amino acids. The CDR3: CASSPRGNQPQHF. The DNA of the CDR3 is TGCGCCAGCAGCCCCAGGGGCAATCAGCCCCAGCATTTT.

The genes are TRBV4-2 and TRBJ2-5; D is perhaps TRBD2 (5 bases). Deletions cut 0 bases from V and 2 bases from J, with 13 bases between. CDR3 length: 16 amino acids. From germline, CDR1 is LGHNA and CDR2 YNFKEQ. CDR3 sequence: CASSQEWLRRQETQYF. The CDR3, as DNA: TGTGCCAGCAGCCAAGAGTGGCTCCGGAGGCAAGAGACCCAGTACTTC.

This clone was seen a handful of times. The V call is TRBV15, the J call TRBJ2-2, with a weak D call TRBD2 (5 bases). In germline, CDR1 is LNHNV, CDR2 YYDKDF (reference sequence). The germline V and J ends were trimmed by 0 bases and 5 bases, with 10 bases remaining between them. This CDR3 has 15 amino acids. CDR3 bases: TGTGCCACCAGCAGAGATCCGCAGCGGACCGGGGAGCTGTTTTTT. It specifies CATSRDPQRTGELFF.

The gene calls are TRBV5-6 and TRBJ2-6, with TRBD1 matching over 7 bases. CDR1 SGHDT and CDR2 YYEEEE come from the germline V gene. The J segment lost 4 bases and the V segment lost 4 bases, leaving 8 bases of the junction unmatched. The CDR3 contains 16 residues. CDR3 protein: CASSRLTGDGANVLTF. As DNA, the CDR3 is TGTGCCAGCAGCCGACTTACAGGGGACGGGGCCAACGTCCTGACTTTC.

The chain is built from TRBV29-1 and TRBJ2-2; D is ambiguous. CDR3 length equals 12 residues. The germline V gene has CDR1 SQVTM and CDR2 ANQGSEA. V shed 4 bases and J shed 5 bases, with 8 bases lying between them. The CDR3 nucleotides read TGCAGCGTTGCTTATATGACCGGGGAGCTGTTTTTT. Amino acids: CSVAYMTGELFF.

V gene TRBV2 combines with J gene TRBJ2-5; D might be TRBD1 (6 bases). Germline assignment: CDR1 SNHLY and CDR2 FYNNEI. The length of the CDR3 is 10 residues. CDR3 residues: CAVNPQGIYF. CDR3 DNA sequence: TGTGCAGTAAACCCTCAGGGGATCTACTTC.

Concerning this clone itself: Other nucleotide sequences from this sample produce the same CDR3. The CDR3 nucleotides are TGTGCCAGTTCACAGCAAGAGACCCAGTACTTC. It codes for CASSQQETQYF. The J gene is TRBJ2-5, the V gene TRBV2; D gene uncertain. Germline loops: CDR1 SNHLY, CDR2 FYNNEI. This CDR3 contains 11 residues. Trimming left V 9 bases short and J 2 bases short, with 7 bases between.

This clone was seen more than once but under ten times. Within the sample, other DNA sequences also encode this same CDR3. The chain uses TRBV7-2 and TRBJ2-7; D unresolved. V lost 6 bases, J lost 1 base, and 4 bases lay in between. Germline CDR1 SGHTA, CDR2 FQGNSA. The CDR3 runs 11 residues. CDR3 region: CASSPSYEQYF. The DNA of the CDR3 is TGTGCCAGCAGTCCGTCCTACGAGCAGTACTTC.

V is TRBV28 and J is TRBJ2-7; maybe TRBD2 (6 bases). V was clipped by 7 bases and J by 4 bases, with 17 bases between them. The CDR3 totals 14 residues. The germline V gene has CDR1 MDHEN and CDR2 SYDVKM. The CDR3 sequence: CASNGTPPSYEQYF. Here the CDR3 DNA reads TGTGCCAGCAACGGGACTCCCCCGTCGTACGAGCAGTACTTC.

In its sample, this clone was seen a few times. The CDR3 sequence is CASRRLDRDTGELFF. Here the CDR3 DNA reads TGCGCCAGCAGACGCTTAGACAGGGACACCGGGGAGCTGTTTTTT. This chain links TRBV5-1 with TRBJ2-2, with 7 bases lining up with TRBD1. V gave up 5 bases and J gave up 3 bases; unmatched junction bases: 7. Germline V lookup: CDR1 SGHRS, CDR2 YFSETQ. This CDR3 comprises 15 residues.